This TCR beta chain was identified in a study of OX40 agonist ivuxolimab in advanced cancers. Here immunoSEQ multiplex PCR was the method, and the copy in TCRdb shows in-frame clones only, minus some. The sample has under 35,000 clones, 82% seen once. Turning to this clone: The antigen is undetermined.

Study-wide results and caveats: Dose levels from 0.1 to 3.0 mg/kg saw CD4+ and CD8+ blood T cells expand clonally by week 6.

V shed 0 bases and J shed 5 bases, with 2 bases lying between them. The CDR3 length is 11 residues. The gene calls are TRBV5-3 and TRBJ2-5, with D unresolved. TRBV5-3 is an ORF; its function is uncertain. Specimen: CD4+ or CD8+ T cells sorted from blood, collected in a trial of the OX40 agonist ivuxolimab. The sequence derives from an adult with an advanced solid tumor such as melanoma, head and neck, liver or kidney cancer. CDR3 sequence reads: CARSLGETQYF. The CDR3 bases are TGTGCCAGAAGCTTGGGGGAGACCCAGTACTTC.